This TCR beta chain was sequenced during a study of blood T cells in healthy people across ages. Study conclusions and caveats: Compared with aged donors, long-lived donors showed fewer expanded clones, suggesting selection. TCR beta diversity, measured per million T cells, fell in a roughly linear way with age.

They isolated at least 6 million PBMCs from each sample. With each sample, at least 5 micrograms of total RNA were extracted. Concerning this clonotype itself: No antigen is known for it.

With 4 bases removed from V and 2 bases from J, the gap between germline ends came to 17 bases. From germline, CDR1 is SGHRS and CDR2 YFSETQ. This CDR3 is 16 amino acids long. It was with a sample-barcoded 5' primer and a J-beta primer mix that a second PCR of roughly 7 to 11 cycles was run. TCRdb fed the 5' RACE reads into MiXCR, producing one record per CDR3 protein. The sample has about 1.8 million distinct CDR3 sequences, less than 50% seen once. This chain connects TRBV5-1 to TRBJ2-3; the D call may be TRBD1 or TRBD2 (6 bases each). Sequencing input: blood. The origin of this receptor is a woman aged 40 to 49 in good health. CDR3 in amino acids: CASSDWTTGYTDTQYF. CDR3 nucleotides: TGCGCCAGCAGCGACTGGACTACAGGGTACACAGATACGCAGTATTTT. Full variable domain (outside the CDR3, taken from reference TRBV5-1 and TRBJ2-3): KAGVTQTPRYLIKTRGQQVTLSCSPISGHRSVSWYQQTPGQGLQFLFEYFSETQRNKGNFPGRFSGRQFSNSRSEMNVSTLELGDSALYLCASSDWTTGYTDTQYFGPGTRLTVL.